A single sample gave rise to the 7 T cell receptor beta chains below, sequenced in a study of shared clonotypes between healthy human individuals (dated by TCRdb to 2020 to 2021). Libraries came from the immunoSEQ multiplex PCR assay. As stored in TCRdb, this immuneACCESS dataset retains in-frame rearrangements with V and J assigned. A fraction of the clones does not appear; measured against another copy, unresolved V genes explain less than half of the discrepancy, and the remainder lacks a known reason. The sample table records approximately 500,000 clones; 79% of these occur just once. The top ten hold around 13% of the sample. The sample was PBMCs. Receptors were obtained from a woman between 35 and 50 years old in good health. Some clones in this sample may be carry-over from other donors' samples.

This clone was seen a few times. The genes are TRBV5-1 and TRBJ1-1; 8 nucleotides match TRBD1. CDR1 is SGHRS and CDR2 is YFSETQ in the germline V gene. The CDR3 consists of 13 residues. Trimming removed 4 bases from V and 6 bases from J; junction bases left unmatched: 5. CDR3 in DNA: TGCGCCAGCAGCCTCGGGACAGGCTCTGAAGCTTTCTTT. Residues: CASSLGTGSEAFF.

This clone was seen only once. The chain couples TRBV7-3 to TRBJ2-1; TRBD1 matches 8 bases. V dropped 2 bases and J dropped 7; count of bases not matched to a gene: 7. The V gene's germline CDR1 is SGHTA and CDR2 FQGTGA. The CDR3 length is 15 residues. Written as DNA, the CDR3 is TGTGCCAGCAGCTTATACCCAGGGGGCACAAATGAGCAGTTCTTC. Its protein is CASSLYPGGTNEQFF.

The chain combines TRBV6-1 with TRBJ2-7; 8 bases are shared with TRBD1. The germline V gene has CDR1 MNHNS and CDR2 SASEGT. V dropped 2 bases and J dropped 4; count of bases not matched to a gene: 7. This CDR3 is built from 15 residues. The CDR3 DNA reads TGTGCCAGCAGTGAACGGGCAGGGGGCTGGTACGAGCAGTACTTC. It translates to CASSERAGGWYEQYF.

The chain links TRBV30 to TRBJ2-2; 7 bases map to TRBD2. J gave up 4 bases and V 4 bases, and 6 bases lay outside the gene matches. Germline V lookup: CDR1 GTSNPN, CDR2 SVGIG (reference sequence). The CDR3 length is 14 residues. The CDR3 DNA reads TGTGCCTGGATGGCGGGAGTAGTCACCGGGGAGCTGTTTTTT. Residues: CAWMAGVVTGELFF. The full variable domain, completed using reference TRBV30 and TRBJ2-2, is SQTIHQWPATLVQPVGSPLSLECTVEGTSNPNLYWYRQAAGRGLQLLFYSVGIGQISSEVPQNLSASRPQDRQFILSSKKLLLSDSGFYLCAWMAGVVTGELFFGEGSRLTVL.

The chain recombines TRBV28 with TRBJ1-5; D remains ambiguous. V lost 2 bases and J lost 5, with 13 bases in between. The CDR3 runs to 15 residues. CDR1 is MDHEN and CDR2 is SYDVKM in the germline V gene. The CDR3 coding sequence is TGTGCCAGCAGTTTAGAATCAGGCTTCTATCAGCCCCAGCATTTT. This sequence encodes CASSLESGFYQPQHF.

The chain recombines TRBV5-1 with TRBJ2-7, with D possibly TRBD2 on 5 matching bases. Germline loops: CDR1 SGHRS, CDR2 YFSETQ. CDR3 length: 15 residues. V lost 4 bases and J 2 bases, leaving 16 bases between the germline ends. The CDR3 loop reads CASSLEPEGPYEQYF. CDR3 DNA sequence: TGCGCCAGCAGCCTCGAACCCGAGGGCCCCTACGAGCAGTACTTC.

The chain combines TRBV7-2 with TRBJ1-3; D gene unclear. Trimming took 3 bases from V and 4 from J, leaving 4 bases between them. The CDR3 contains 12 residues. The V gene's germline CDR1 is SGHTA and CDR2 FQGNSA. The CDR3 here is CASSFSGNTIYF. The CDR3 DNA sequence: TGTGCCAGCAGCTTCTCAGGAAACACCATATATTTT.